This entry lists 24 T cell receptor beta chains sequenced from one sample in a study of cytomegalovirus exposure and HLA in healthy donors. The primer mix had 60 Vbeta and 13 Jbeta primers. Method: immunoSEQ multiplex PCR; TCRdb's copy keeps in-frame clones and lacks some. The table has 100,000 to 150,000 clones, under 80% seen once. Sequenced input: PBMCs. These receptors were taken from a man in his 60s in good health and CMV-seropositive.

This CDR3 reads CASSLGLATYEQYF. In DNA, the CDR3 is TGCGCCAGCAGCTTGGGACTAGCTACGTACGAGCAGTACTTC. The V gene is TRBV5-1, the J gene TRBJ2-7; TRBD2 matches 7 bases. This CDR3 is built from 14 residues. The V gene's germline CDR1 is SGHRS and CDR2 YFSETQ. The V and J ends lost 0 bases and 4 bases, in that order; junction bases with no gene match: 4.

The gene calls are TRBV11-2 and TRBJ2-7; no definite D call. The germline CDR1 and CDR2 sequences are SGHAT and FQNNGV. This CDR3 comprises 12 residues. Trimming took 1 base from V and 5 from J, leaving 6 bases between them. CDR3 nucleotide sequence: TGTGCCAGCAGCTTAGGTGGCCACGAGCAGTACTTC. The encoded protein is CASSLGGHEQYF.

This rearrangement joins TRBV6-1 to TRBJ1-5; 9 nucleotides line up with TRBD1. Per germline, CDR1 MNHNS and CDR2 SASEGT. The length of the CDR3 is 13 residues. Losses at the gene ends were 6 bases for V and 4 bases for J; bases not matched to a gene: 1. The CDR3 protein is CASRGTGNQPQHF. CDR3 nucleotides: TGTGCCAGCAGGGGGACAGGGAATCAGCCCCAGCATTTT.

The chain is built from TRBV5-1 and TRBJ1-4; tentatively, D is TRBD1 (6 bases). Germline V CDR1 and CDR2: SGHRS, YFSETQ. V was trimmed by 3 bases and J by 3 bases, leaving 12 bases between them. The CDR3 extends over 15 amino acids. CDR3 coding DNA: TGCGCCAGCAGCTCGCAGGGGTCGGCTAATGAAAAACTGTTTTTT. The encoded protein is CASSSQGSANEKLFF. The whole variable domain, remainder taken from reference TRBV5-1 and TRBJ1-4, is KAGVTQTPRYLIKTRGQQVTLSCSPISGHRSVSWYQQTPGQGLQFLFEYFSETQRNKGNFPGRFSGRQFSNSRSEMNVSTLELGDSALYLCASSSQGSANEKLFFGSGTQLSVL.

This clone was detected a few times. The chain uses TRBV11-2 and TRBJ1-1; maybe TRBD1 (5 bases). V was pared by 3 bases and J by 1 base, with 12 bases between. Germline CDR1 reads SGHAT; CDR2 reads FQNNGV. The CDR3 consists of 15 residues. The CDR3 DNA sequence: TGTGCCAGCAGCTTGAGGGGAGGGGAGAACACTGAAGCTTTCTTT. It encodes CASSLRGGENTEAFF.

This clone was counted a few times. V and J are TRBV9 and TRBJ2-1; D is uncertain. V was clipped by 3 bases and J by 8 bases, with 15 bases between them. The CDR3 totals 14 residues. Germline V gene lookup returns CDR1 SGDLS and CDR2 YYNGEE. CDR3: CASSGSPGPYEQFF. The CDR3 bases are TGTGCCAGCAGCGGCTCGCCGGGTCCATATGAGCAGTTCTTC.

The rearrangement uses TRBV15 and TRBJ2-7; D is perhaps TRBD2 (6 bases). The germline CDR1 and CDR2 sequences are LNHNV and YYDKDF (reference sequence). The CDR3 covers 17 residues. Trimming removed 1 base at V and 2 bases at J, with 18 bases between. The CDR3 reads CATSRASGGYGPYEQYF. The CDR3 DNA is TGTGCCACCAGCAGAGCCTCTGGGGGGTATGGCCCCTACGAGCAGTACTTC. Full variable domain (missing parts from reference TRBV15 and TRBJ2-7): DAMVIQNPRYQVTQFGKPVTLSCSQTLNHNVMYWYQQKSSQAPKLLFHYYDKDFNNEADTPDNFQSRRPNTSFCFLDIRSPGLGDTAMYLCATSRASGGYGPYEQYFGPGTRLTVT.

V and J are TRBV5-1 and TRBJ1-3, with D unclear. The CDR3 totals 15 residues. Trimming took 0 bases from V and 6 from J, leaving 13 bases between them. Germline V gene sequence: CDR1 SGHRS, CDR2 YFSETQ. The CDR3 nucleotides are TGCGCCAGCAGCTTGGGGAACCCCGGGTTAAACACCATATATTTT. Protein sequence: CASSLGNPGLNTIYF.

The J gene is TRBJ1-2, the V gene TRBV30; D gene ambiguous. V gave up 7 bases and J gave up 4 bases, with 13 bases separating them. CDR3 size: 12 residues. CDR1 is GTSNPN, CDR2 SVGIG, per germline (reference sequence). The CDR3 sequence is CASEQQSYGYTF. In DNA form, the CDR3 reads TGTGCCTCGGAACAGCAGAGCTATGGCTACACCTTC.

This chain connects TRBV29-1 to TRBJ1-5; D gene ambiguous. The CDR3 extends over 12 amino acids. Germline-derived CDR1 and CDR2 are SQVTM and ANQGSEA. Between the trimmed V and J ends, which lost 7 bases and 0 bases, there was a span of 7 bases. The CDR3 bases are TGCAGCGCCCAGAATAGCAATCAGCCCCAGCATTTT. This gives the protein CSAQNSNQPQHF.

The chain's CDR3 is CASSYLWTAATDTQYF. Written as DNA, the CDR3 is TGTGCCAGCAGTTACTTGTGGACAGCCGCAACAGATACGCAGTATTTT. This chain uses TRBV6-5 with TRBJ2-3; weak D call: TRBD1 (6 bases). V gave up 1 base and J gave up 3 bases, with 14 bases separating them. Germline CDR1 MNHEY, CDR2 SVGAGI. The CDR3 has 16 amino acids.

CDR3 sequence reads: CASSVGTSPYEQYF. DNA for the CDR3: TGTGCCAGCAGCGTCGGAACTAGCCCCTACGAGCAGTACTTC. V gene TRBV9 combines with J gene TRBJ2-7, with a weak D call TRBD2 (6 bases). From germline, CDR1 is SGDLS and CDR2 YYNGEE. Between the trimmed V and J ends, which lost 2 bases and 2 bases, there was a span of 11 bases. This CDR3 comprises 14 residues.

The chain has TRBV19 and TRBJ1-5; a possible D gene is TRBD1 (6 bases). The CDR3 has 13 residues. Germline CDR1 and CDR2: LNHDA and SQIVND (reference sequence). Between the trimmed V and J ends, which lost 11 bases and 7 bases, there was a span of 18 bases. The CDR3 reads CAGATGMSQPQHF. The CDR3 DNA is TGTGCCGGGGCTACAGGGATGAGCCAGCCCCAGCATTTT.

V gene TRBV5-4 combines with J gene TRBJ2-2, with TRBD1 matching over 7 bases. Trimming at V came to 4 bases and at J to 4 bases, leaving 7 bases not matched to a gene. CDR1 is SGHNT, CDR2 YYREEE, per germline (reference sequence). This CDR3 is built from 15 residues. CDR3 amino acids: CASSPGSGGTGELFF. The CDR3 DNA follows: TGTGCCAGCAGCCCGGGGTCAGGGGGCACCGGGGAGCTGTTTTTT.

V and J are TRBV29-1 and TRBJ1-2; TRBD1 matches 10 bases. CDR3 length equals 13 residues. From germline, CDR1 is SQVTM and CDR2 ANQGSEA. J gave up 5 bases and V 4 bases, and 4 bases lay outside the gene matches. The CDR3 bases are TGCAGCGTTGCGACAGGGGGCCGGTATGGCTACACCTTC. Protein product: CSVATGGRYGYTF.

The chain joins TRBV7-9 to TRBJ1-1; D remains unclear. V lost 3 bases, J lost 0 bases, and 5 bases lay in between. The V gene's germline CDR1 is SEHNR and CDR2 FQNEAQ (reference sequence). The CDR3 is 13 amino acids. The CDR3 region has the DNA TGTGCCAGCAGCTTTATTCTGAACACTGAAGCTTTCTTT. It translates to CASSFILNTEAFF.

CDR3 residues: CSASKGVGYTF. CDR3 DNA: TGCAGTGCTAGTAAGGGGGTCGGCTACACCTTC. The chain employs TRBV20-1 and TRBJ1-2; D is possibly TRBD1 (6 bases). Per germline, CDR1 DFQATT and CDR2 SNEGSKA (reference sequence). Trimming took 3 bases from V and 8 from J, leaving 10 bases between them. There are 11 residues in the CDR3.

DNA for the CDR3: TGTGCCAGTAGTACTGACACGTTTTTTGGAAACACCATATATTTT. The encoded protein is CASSTDTFFGNTIYF. The chain carries TRBV19 and TRBJ1-3; no clear D. Trimming took 4 bases from V and 3 from J, leaving 13 bases between them. The CDR3 has 15 residues. Germline loops: CDR1 LNHDA, CDR2 SQIVND (reference sequence). The variable domain in full, completed from reference TRBV19 and TRBJ1-3, reads DGGITQSPKYLFRKEGQNVTLSCEQNLNHDAMYWYRQDPGQGLRLIYYSQIVNDFQKGDIAEGYSVSREKKESFPLTVTSAQKNPTAFYLCASSTDTFFGNTIYFGEGSWLTVV.

The genes are TRBV6-1 and TRBJ1-1; the match to TRBD1 covers 8 bases. From germline, CDR1 is MNHNS and CDR2 SASEGT. Germline trimming cut 2 bases from V and 2 bases from J; bases unmatched to any gene: 16. The CDR3 runs to 19 residues. This chain's CDR3 is CASSESLPGTGGVNTEAFF. The CDR3 DNA follows: TGTGCCAGCAGTGAATCTCTACCCGGGACAGGAGGAGTTAACACTGAAGCTTTCTTT.

The chain is built from TRBV5-1 and TRBJ2-3, with TRBD2 identical over 10 bases. Trimming at V came to 0 bases and at J to 4 bases, leaving 5 bases not matched to a gene. CDR3 size: 16 residues. Germline V gene lookup returns CDR1 SGHRS and CDR2 YFSETQ. CDR3 bases: TGCGCCAGCAGCTTGGGTCCTAGCGGGAGTTCAGATACGCAGTATTTT. Amino acid sequence: CASSLGPSGSSDTQYF.

The chain has TRBV7-9 and TRBJ2-1, with TRBD2 matching 12 bases. CDR1 SEHNR and CDR2 FQNEAQ come from the germline V gene (reference sequence). This CDR3 region has 17 residues. The ends lost 0 bases at V and 3 bases at J; junction bases unmatched: 3. This CDR3 reads CASSLAWTSGIYNEQFF. The CDR3 DNA reads as TGTGCCAGCAGCTTAGCCTGGACTAGCGGGATCTACAATGAGCAGTTCTTC.

V and J are TRBV19 and TRBJ1-3; possibly TRBD1 for D (5 bases). Germline V gene data show CDR1 as LNHDA and CDR2 as SQIVND (reference sequence). Trimming pared 5 bases from V and 4 bases from J, leaving 15 bases between. The CDR3 length is 15 residues. CDR3 nucleotide sequence: TGTGCCAGTAGTGCAGACAGAGTCGTCGGAAACACCATATATTTT. This sequence encodes CASSADRVVGNTIYF.

Points on this clone: At the DNA level, this CDR3 is encoded by other sequences in the same sample as well. The chain carries TRBV4-2 and TRBJ2-7; possible D gene TRBD2, 5 bases. The V gene lost 4 bases and the J gene lost 4 bases, with 11 bases spanning the gap. CDR1 LGHNA and CDR2 YNFKEQ come from the germline V gene. The CDR3 covers 13 residues. The CDR3 DNA reads TGTGCCAGCAGCCCGGCAGGAGGATACGAGCAGTACTTC. This sequence encodes CASSPAGGYEQYF.

The chain is built from TRBV6-5 and TRBJ2-2, with D possibly matching TRBD2 (6 bases). Between the trimmed V and J ends, which lost 0 bases and 4 bases, there was a span of 12 bases. Germline loops: CDR1 MNHEY, CDR2 SVGAGI. This CDR3 has 16 amino acids. Here the CDR3 reads CASSYSGTAGTGELFF. CDR3 DNA: TGTGCCAGCAGTTACTCCGGAACAGCGGGCACCGGGGAGCTGTTTTTT.